The T cell receptor (beta chain) described here comes from a study of beta chain features in type 1 diabetes. Overall study results and limits: When Type 1 diabetes patients were examined, their TCRB CDR3s proved moderately but significantly shorter in all four CD4+ subsets. Using cDNA template may skew counts toward highly expressing activated cells.

The entirety of the isolated RNA underwent reverse transcription, so expressed TCRB transcripts were sequenced. Some clones are missing from TCRdb's copy, which holds only in-frame ones; the method was immunoSEQ multiplex PCR. This table holds 300,000 to 450,000 clones, over 10% found once. The CDR3 consists of 15 residues. CDR1 is MDHEN and CDR2 is SYDVKM in the germline V gene. V shed 2 bases and J shed 2 bases, with 13 bases lying between them. Roughly 110 mL of blood, on average, came from one heparinised draw per donor. A remark on this clone: Antigen unknown.

The receptor was derived from a woman between 18 and 29 years old with type 1 diabetes. The specimen was naive CD4+ T cells from blood. The J gene is TRBJ2-7, the V gene TRBV28; D remains unclear. CDR3 sequence (DNA): TGTGCCAGCAGTTTAGTAGATAGCATCCCCTACGAGCAGTACTTC. Protein sequence: CASSLVDSIPYEQYF.